This passage covers 27 T cell receptor beta chains from one sample sequenced in a study of blood T cells in healthy people across ages. It was with a sample-barcoded 5' primer and a J-beta primer mix that a second PCR of roughly 6 to 11 cycles was run. TCRdb called the 5' RACE reads again in MiXCR, with one record for every CDR3 protein. Of approximately 1,000,000 distinct CDR3 sequences in the sample, more than 35% were seen once. What was sequenced was blood. The receptors were sampled from a woman aged 55 to 70 in good health.

This chain connects TRBV20-1 to TRBJ2-1; TRBD2 agrees at 11 bases. Per the germline V gene, CDR1 is DFQATT and CDR2 is SNEGSKA (reference sequence). The trim removed 1 base at V and 0 bases at J, leaving 17 bases unmatched. The CDR3 spans 21 residues. The CDR3: CSARAAGARTSGPFSYNEQFF. The CDR3 bases are TGCAGTGCTAGAGCCGCAGGGGCACGGACTAGCGGGCCGTTCTCCTACAATGAGCAGTTCTTC.

The chain recombines TRBV5-1 with TRBJ2-2, with 7 bases lining up with TRBD2. With 4 bases clipped from V and 9 bases from J, the junction kept 21 bases outside the gene matches. The length of the CDR3 is 18 residues. Germline V lookup: CDR1 SGHRS, CDR2 YFSETQ. CDR3 DNA sequence: TGCGCCAGCAGCCCCAACCGCCTAGCGGCTTTTAGGGAGCGGGAGCTGTTTTTT. It specifies CASSPNRLAAFRERELFF.

J is TRBJ2-7 and V is TRBV20-1; no clear D gene. Germline V CDR1 and CDR2: DFQATT, SNEGSKA (reference sequence). Trimming left V 0 bases short and J 0 bases short, with 12 bases between. The CDR3 length is 15 residues. The CDR3 region is CSARDPATVSYEQYF. CDR3 bases: TGCAGTGCTAGAGATCCCGCAACAGTCTCCTACGAGCAGTACTTC.

The chain is built from TRBV30 and TRBJ2-7, with D perhaps TRBD1 or TRBD2 (6 bases each). Germline CDR1 is GTSNPN and CDR2 is SVGIG (reference sequence). The CDR3 runs 16 residues. V lost 0 bases, J lost 2 bases, and 17 bases lay in between. The CDR3 loop is CAWSVGGWGAAYEQYF. The CDR3 DNA reads TGTGCCTGGAGTGTCGGAGGATGGGGGGCAGCCTACGAGCAGTACTTC.

This clonotype was counted a few times. The rearrangement links TRBV20-1 to TRBJ2-5; D might be TRBD1 (5 bases). V lost 3 bases and J 5 bases, leaving 10 bases between the germline ends. The CDR3 spans 12 residues. CDR1 is DFQATT, CDR2 SNEGSKA, per germline (reference sequence). The CDR3 spells CSARQQGETQYF. CDR3 nucleotides: TGCAGTGCTAGGCAGCAGGGTGAGACCCAGTACTTC.

The CDR3 here is CATSDFGGTGETQYF. CDR3 DNA sequence: TGTGCCACCAGTGATTTTGGCGGGACAGGAGAGACCCAGTACTTC. V is TRBV24-1 and J is TRBJ2-5; TRBD1 matches 8 bases. There are 15 residues in the CDR3. J was trimmed by 4 bases and V by 1 base; bases with no gene match: 4. CDR1 KGHDR and CDR2 SFDVKD come from the germline V gene.

This clonotype was counted only a few times. J is TRBJ2-1 and V is TRBV2; no reliable D call. CDR1 is SNHLY and CDR2 is FYNNEI in the germline V gene. The V end lost 8 bases, the J end lost 6 bases, and 17 bases lay between the germline ends. CDR3 length: 14 residues. This chain's CDR3 is CASLKSARGNEQFF. DNA for the CDR3: TGTGCCAGCCTAAAGTCGGCGAGAGGCAATGAGCAGTTCTTC.

A note on this clonotype: Sequence at one end of the junction differs from germline and may be a read error. V and J are TRBV7-8 and TRBJ2-1, with 9 bases lining up with TRBD2. Germline CDR1 reads SGHVS; CDR2 reads FQNEAQ. The CDR3 loop spans 18 amino acids. Here the CDR3 reads CASNLGSPASGRPNEQFF. In DNA form, the CDR3 reads TGTGCCAGCAACTTAGGATCGCCTGCCAGCGGGAGGCCCAATGAGCAGTTCTTC.

The CDR3 protein is CASSFRVGEDGETQYF. The CDR3 DNA reads TGTGCCAGCAGCTTTAGGGTAGGCGAAGACGGGGAGACCCAGTACTTC. V is TRBV7-9 and J is TRBJ2-5, with D unresolved. The V end was cut by 3 bases, the J end by 5 bases, with 19 bases between. This CDR3 comprises 16 residues. Germline V gives CDR1 SEHNR, CDR2 FQNEAQ (reference sequence).

The chain uses TRBV28 and TRBJ2-5; a weak D match, TRBD2 (7 bases). V shed 6 bases and J shed 5 bases, with 13 bases lying between them. Germline V gene lookup returns CDR1 MDHEN and CDR2 SYDVKM. The CDR3 consists of 13 residues. The CDR3 coding sequence is TGTGCCAGCAGAACAGGGAGGGCGGAGACCCAGTACTTC. Translated, it gives CASRTGRAETQYF.

V is TRBV10-3 and J is TRBJ2-3, with 14 bases aligning to TRBD2. Germline-derived CDR1 and CDR2 are ENHRY and SYGVKD. The junction had 5 bases not matched to a gene; V was cut back by 4 bases and J by 5 bases. CDR3 length equals 16 residues. CDR3 sequence reads: CAISAGTSGSGDTQYF. The CDR3 DNA is TGTGCCATCAGTGCGGGGACTAGCGGGAGCGGAGATACGCAGTATTTT.

V gene TRBV27 combines with J gene TRBJ2-1, with D perhaps TRBD2 (7 bases). Trimming removed 6 bases at V and 3 bases at J, with 18 bases between. The germline V gene has CDR1 MNHEY and CDR2 SMNVEV (reference sequence). The length of the CDR3 is 16 residues. CDR3 loop: CASSLAGAPRYNEQFF. The CDR3 region has the DNA TGTGCCAGCAGCCTCGCGGGGGCGCCGCGCTACAATGAGCAGTTCTTC.

This clonotype has just one count. V usage is TRBV7-9 and J usage is TRBJ2-3; possible D gene TRBD2, 5 bases. This CDR3 spans 16 amino acids. From germline, CDR1 is SEHNR and CDR2 FQNEAQ (reference sequence). V lost 2 bases and J lost 3, with 15 bases in between. For the CDR3, the DNA is TGTGCCAGCAGCTTAATACGGGGAGCGCGGACAGATACGCAGTATTTT. Its translation: CASSLIRGARTDTQYF.

In this sample, this clonotype turned up a few times. The gene calls are TRBV4-1 and TRBJ1-2; D ambiguous. The germline V gene encodes CDR1 MGHRA and CDR2 YSYEKL. The CDR3 runs to 16 residues. The ends were cut back, 2 bases at V and 1 base at J, with 14 bases in the middle. The CDR3 reads CASSQRSSTYNYGYTF. The CDR3, as DNA: TGCGCCAGCAGCCAAAGGTCATCAACATATAACTATGGCTACACCTTC.

The chain uses TRBV12-3 or TRBV12-4 and TRBJ2-5; TRBD2 agrees at 9 bases. The CDR3 loop spans 16 amino acids. Unmatched junction bases numbered 2, after V lost 0 bases and J lost 0 bases. In nucleotides, the CDR3 is TGTGCCAGCAGTTTAGCGCTAGCGGGAAACCAAGAGACCCAGTACTTC. Residues: CASSLALAGNQETQYF.

The J gene is TRBJ2-3, the V gene TRBV9; D is unresolved. V dropped 0 bases and J dropped 0 bases, with 11 bases sitting between them. CDR1 SGDLS and CDR2 YYNGEE come from the germline V gene. The CDR3 consists of 16 residues. CDR3 amino acids: CASSVDSGLSTDTQYF. The CDR3 bases are TGTGCCAGCAGCGTAGATTCCGGGCTCAGCACAGATACGCAGTATTTT.

This chain links TRBV18 with TRBJ2-6, with 7 nucleotides matching TRBD1. Looked up from germline, CDR1 is KGHSH and CDR2 is LQKENI. The CDR3 is 16 residues long. Unmatched junction bases numbered 5, after V lost 4 bases and J lost 2 bases. CDR3 sequence: CASSLEQGTGANVLTF. CDR3 nucleotide sequence: TGTGCCAGCTCACTAGAACAGGGGACTGGGGCCAACGTCCTGACTTTC.

This clonotype was counted a few times. The CDR3 region has the DNA TGCAGTGCCCCAGCCTCCTATGGCTACACCTTC. Amino acids: CSAPASYGYTF. The rearrangement uses TRBV20-1 and TRBJ1-2; D is uncertain. CDR1 is DFQATT and CDR2 is SNEGSKA in the germline V gene (reference sequence). CDR3 size: 11 residues. Trimming took 6 bases from V and 4 from J, leaving 9 bases between them.

The chain has TRBV2 and TRBJ2-5; 11 nucleotides match TRBD2. Looked up from germline, CDR1 is SNHLY and CDR2 is FYNNEI. J lost 8 bases, V lost 7 bases, and 9 bases had no gene match. The CDR3 has 14 amino acids. The CDR3, as DNA: TGTGCCAGCACCCAGACTAGCGGGAAGAGAACCCAGTACTTC. This encodes CASTQTSGKRTQYF.

The gene calls are TRBV20-1 and TRBJ2-7; D unresolved. This CDR3 spans 12 amino acids. V was clipped by 3 bases and J by 6 bases, with 12 bases between them. Germline lookup yields CDR1 DFQATT and CDR2 SNEGSKA (reference sequence). CDR3 sequence reads: CSASVSNSEQYF. As DNA, the CDR3 is TGCAGTGCTAGTGTATCTAACTCCGAGCAGTACTTC.

This clonotype was counted only a few times. The chain joins TRBV9 to TRBJ1-5, with D tentatively TRBD1 (5 bases). Per the germline V gene, CDR1 is SGDLS and CDR2 is YYNGEE. This CDR3 is built from 15 residues. Trimming stripped 0 bases from V and 1 base from J, with 8 bases between. The CDR3: CASSVAAGSNQPQHF. Here the CDR3 DNA reads TGTGCCAGCAGCGTAGCGGCAGGGAGCAATCAGCCCCAGCATTTT.

This clonotype occurred a few times. This rearrangement joins TRBV27 to TRBJ2-1; 10 bases agree with TRBD2. Germline V gives CDR1 MNHEY, CDR2 SMNVEV (reference sequence). The CDR3 consists of 16 residues. The V gene end was trimmed by 6 bases and the J gene end by 0 bases; junction bases not matched to a gene: 5. In DNA, the CDR3 is TGTGCCAGCAGCCTTCCTAGCGGGAGCTCCTACAATGAGCAGTTCTTC. Encoded protein: CASSLPSGSSYNEQFF.

This clonotype was counted only a few times. This chain joins TRBV29-1 and TRBJ1-2; maybe TRBD1 (5 bases). The CDR3 has 13 residues. Between the trimmed V and J ends, which lost 4 bases and 4 bases, there was a span of 13 bases. From germline, CDR1 is SQVTM and CDR2 ANQGSEA. Written as DNA, the CDR3 is TGCAGCGTTGGACAGTCCGGGGTCTATGGCTACACCTTC. Translating it yields CSVGQSGVYGYTF. Supplemented by reference TRBV29-1 and TRBJ1-2, the full variable domain reads SAVISQKPSRDICQRGTSLTIQCQVDSQVTMMFWYRQQPGQSLTLIATANQGSEATYESGFVIDKFPISRPNLTFSTLTVSNMSPEDSSIYLCSVGQSGVYGYTFGSGTRLTVV.

This clonotype turned up a few times. Relative to the germline gene, one junction end is altered; a read error may explain this. This rearrangement joins TRBV6-1 to TRBJ2-1; the D is unclear. This CDR3 comprises 10 residues. Germline CDR1 and CDR2: MNHNS and SASEGT. The CDR3 coding sequence is TGTGCCAGCAAAGTCAATGAGCAGTTCTTT. Protein sequence: CASKVNEQFF.

This clonotype occurred once. CDR3 sequence: CASSQVVGTPTLYGYTF. CDR3 nucleotides: TGCGCCAGCAGCCAAGTGGTCGGGACACCTACCCTCTATGGCTACACCTTC. This sequence joins TRBV4-3 and TRBJ1-2; tentatively, D is TRBD1 (6 bases). Germline values: CDR1 LGHNA, CDR2 YSLEER. The CDR3 spans 17 residues. V lost 1 base to trimming and J lost 4 bases, with 19 bases between them.

V and J are TRBV7-8 and TRBJ2-5; a weak D match, TRBD2 (5 bases). The J call may be incorrect, as the DNA end agrees better with TRBJ2-7. The CDR3 covers 15 residues. Per germline, CDR1 SGHVS and CDR2 FQNEAQ. This chain's CDR3 is CASSAALLALPEQYF. Here the CDR3 DNA reads TGTGCCAGCAGCGCAGCTCTGCTAGCCCTCCCCGAGCAGTACTTC.

The sample holds one count of this clonotype. The chain combines TRBV12-5 with TRBJ2-1; D gene ambiguous. Looked up from germline, CDR1 is LGHNT and CDR2 is FRNRAP. Trimming took off 9 bases at V and 8 bases at J, with 11 bases between the two ends. CDR3 size: 11 residues. The CDR3 region is CARKARDEQFF. The CDR3 DNA reads as TGTGCTAGGAAAGCCCGTGATGAGCAGTTCTTC.